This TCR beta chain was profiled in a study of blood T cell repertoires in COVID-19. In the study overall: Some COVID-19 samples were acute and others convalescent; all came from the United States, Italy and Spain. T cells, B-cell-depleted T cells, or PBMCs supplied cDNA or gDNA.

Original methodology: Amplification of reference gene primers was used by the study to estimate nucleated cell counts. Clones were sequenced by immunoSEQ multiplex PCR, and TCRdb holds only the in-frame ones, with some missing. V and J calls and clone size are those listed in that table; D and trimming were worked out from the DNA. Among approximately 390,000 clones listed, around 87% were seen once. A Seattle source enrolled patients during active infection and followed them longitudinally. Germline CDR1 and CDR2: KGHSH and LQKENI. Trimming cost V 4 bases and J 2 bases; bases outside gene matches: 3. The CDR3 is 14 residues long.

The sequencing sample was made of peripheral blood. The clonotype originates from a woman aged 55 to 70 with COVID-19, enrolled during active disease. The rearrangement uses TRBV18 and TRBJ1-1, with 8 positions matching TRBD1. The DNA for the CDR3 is TGTGCCAGCTCACGGGACAGGCAAAACACTGAAGCTTTCTTT. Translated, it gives CASSRDRQNTEAFF.